The entry below describes one T cell receptor (beta chain). CDR1 LNHDA and CDR2 SQIVND come from the germline V gene (reference sequence). The CDR3 has 13 amino acids. Trimming took 9 bases from V and 2 from J, leaving 13 bases between them. The data belong to a study of blood T cell repertoires in COVID-19. Profiled with immunoSEQ multiplex PCR; TCRdb holds only in-frame clones, not every one. The sample contains around 76,000 clones, around three quarters of which appear only once. The TCR originated in a woman of 80 years or more with active or convalescent COVID-19. The sequencing sample was made of peripheral blood. J is TRBJ1-1 and V is TRBV19, with D perhaps TRBD1 (6 bases). CDR3 residues: CASNLRGNTEAFF. The CDR3 bases are TGTGCCAGCAACCTCAGGGGTAACACTGAAGCTTTCTTT.